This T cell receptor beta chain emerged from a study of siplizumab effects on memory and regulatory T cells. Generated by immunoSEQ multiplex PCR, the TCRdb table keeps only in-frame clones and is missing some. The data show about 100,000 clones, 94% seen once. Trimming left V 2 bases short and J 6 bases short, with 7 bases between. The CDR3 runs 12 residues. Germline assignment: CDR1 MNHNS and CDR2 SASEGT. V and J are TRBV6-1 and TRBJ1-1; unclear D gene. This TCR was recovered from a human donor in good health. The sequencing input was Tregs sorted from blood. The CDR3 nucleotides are TGTGCCAGCAGTGAAAGACATTCTGAAGCTTTCTTT. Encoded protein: CASSERHSEAFF.